This entry is about one T cell receptor (beta chain). Antigen: not known. The V gene's germline CDR1 is SGHAT and CDR2 FQNNGV. This CDR3 is 15 amino acids long. Trimming pared 5 bases from V and 10 bases from J, leaving 18 bases between. This record comes from a study of cytomegalovirus exposure and HLA in healthy donors. Study-level points and caveats: Among the most significant clusters, several appeared linked to common viral pathogens in a later analysis. According to a later analysis, donors in an Asian-associated ancestry cluster reportedly had fewer N-insertions than the approximately 720-donor mean. Under in vitro conditions, a few CMV-associated chains were confirmed as specific for CMV antigens. Within an earlier analysis, most TCR beta V segments proved productive either about 90% or about 30% of the time.

In the PCR, 60 Vbeta and 13 Jbeta primers were used. Some clones are missing from TCRdb's copy, which holds only in-frame ones; the method was immunoSEQ multiplex PCR. The sample lists more than 140,000 clones, roughly 80% seen once, with over 3% in the top ten. The chain carries TRBV11-2 and TRBJ1-6; tentatively, D is TRBD1 (6 bases). Material for sequencing was PBMCs. This clonotype was sampled from a man in his forties in good health and CMV-seronegative. The CDR3 nucleotides read TGTGCCAGCAGCCCCCAGGGAGGGACACGCTCACCCCTCCACTTT. Its protein is CASSPQGGTRSPLHF.